The sequence of this TCR beta chain was determined in a study of graft-versus-host responses after intestinal transplantation. Study as a whole: Multivisceral, liver-intestinal, or isolated intestinal transplants were received by the recipients.

Sequencing was performed with immunoSEQ multiplex PCR; in TCRdb, only in-frame clones are kept and a portion is missing. Here the sample spans about 130,000 clones, nearly 95% being singletons. Points on this clone: Its antigen is not identified.

The germline V gene encodes CDR1 MNHNS and CDR2 SASEGT. With V trimmed by 4 bases and J by 7 bases, 5 bases remained unmatched. This CDR3 is 15 amino acids long. The receptor was derived from a human donor who received an intestinal transplant. The input for sequencing was unstimulated CD4+ T cells sorted from spleen or lymph node cells, taken before intestinal transplant. The genes are TRBV6-1 and TRBJ1-5; 12 bases fit TRBD1. The CDR3 loop is CASSASGTGGQPQHF. DNA for the CDR3: TGTGCCAGCAGTGCCTCCGGGACAGGGGGCCAGCCCCAGCATTTT.